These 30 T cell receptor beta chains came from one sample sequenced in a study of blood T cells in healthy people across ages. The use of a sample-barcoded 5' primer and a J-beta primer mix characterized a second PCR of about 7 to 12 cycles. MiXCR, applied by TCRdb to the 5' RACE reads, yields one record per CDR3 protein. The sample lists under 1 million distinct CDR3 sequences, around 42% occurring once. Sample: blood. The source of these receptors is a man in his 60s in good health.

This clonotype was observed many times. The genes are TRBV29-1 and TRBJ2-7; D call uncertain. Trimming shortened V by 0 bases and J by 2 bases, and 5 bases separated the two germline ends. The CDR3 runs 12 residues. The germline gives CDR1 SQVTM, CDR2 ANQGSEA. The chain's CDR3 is CSVEEGTYEQYF. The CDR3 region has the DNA TGCAGCGTTGAAGAAGGAACCTACGAGCAGTACTTC.

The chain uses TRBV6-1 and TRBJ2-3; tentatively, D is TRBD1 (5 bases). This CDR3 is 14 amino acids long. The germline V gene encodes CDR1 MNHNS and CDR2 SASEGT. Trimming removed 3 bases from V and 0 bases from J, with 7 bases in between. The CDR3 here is CASSEGPSTDTQYF. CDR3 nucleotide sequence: TGTGCCAGCAGTGAGGGGCCTAGCACAGATACGCAGTATTTT.

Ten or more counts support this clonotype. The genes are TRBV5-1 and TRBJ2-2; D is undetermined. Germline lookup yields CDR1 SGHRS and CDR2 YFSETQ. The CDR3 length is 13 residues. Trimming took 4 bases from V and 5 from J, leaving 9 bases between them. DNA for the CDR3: TGCGCCAGCAGCCCGTCTGGAACCGGGGAGCTGTTTTTT. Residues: CASSPSGTGELFF.

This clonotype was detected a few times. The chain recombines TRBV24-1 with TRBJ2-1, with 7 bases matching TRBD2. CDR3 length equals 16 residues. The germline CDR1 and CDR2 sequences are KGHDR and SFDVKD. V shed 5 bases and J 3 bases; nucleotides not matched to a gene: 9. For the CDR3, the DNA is TGTGCCACCAGTGCCCCGGGGGGACCGGGCTACAATGAGCAGTTCTTC. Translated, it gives CATSAPGGPGYNEQFF.

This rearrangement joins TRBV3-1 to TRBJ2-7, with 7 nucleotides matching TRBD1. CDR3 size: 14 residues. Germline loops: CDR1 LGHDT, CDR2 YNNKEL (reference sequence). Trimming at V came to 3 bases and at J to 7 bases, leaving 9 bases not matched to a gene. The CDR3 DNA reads TGTGCCAGCAGCCACCGCCGGACAGGCAATGAGCAGTACTTC. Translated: CASSHRRTGNEQYF.

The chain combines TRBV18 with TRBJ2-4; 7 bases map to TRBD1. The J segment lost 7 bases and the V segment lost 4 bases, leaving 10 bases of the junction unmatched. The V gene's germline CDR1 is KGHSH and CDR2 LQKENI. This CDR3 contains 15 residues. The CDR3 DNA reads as TGTGCCAGCTCACTGAGGACAGGAGGTGATAACATTCAGTACTTC. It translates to CASSLRTGGDNIQYF.

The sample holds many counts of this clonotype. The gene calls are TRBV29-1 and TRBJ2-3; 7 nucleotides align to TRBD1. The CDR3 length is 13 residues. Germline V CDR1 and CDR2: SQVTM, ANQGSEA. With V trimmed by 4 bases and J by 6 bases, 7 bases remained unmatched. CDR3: CSVGGGFEDTQYF. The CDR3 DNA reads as TGCAGCGTTGGAGGGGGCTTTGAGGATACGCAGTATTTT.

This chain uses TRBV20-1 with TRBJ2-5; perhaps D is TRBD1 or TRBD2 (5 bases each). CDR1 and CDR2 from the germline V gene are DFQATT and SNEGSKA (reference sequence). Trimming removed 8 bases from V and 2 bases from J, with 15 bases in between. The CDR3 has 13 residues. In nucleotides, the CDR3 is TGCAGTTCTTGGGCAGGGAGACAAGAGACCCAGTACTTC. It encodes CSSWAGRQETQYF.

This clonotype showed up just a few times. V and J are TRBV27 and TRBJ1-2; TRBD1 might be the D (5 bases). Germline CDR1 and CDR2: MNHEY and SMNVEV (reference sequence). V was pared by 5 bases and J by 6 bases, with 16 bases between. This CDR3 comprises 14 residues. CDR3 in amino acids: CASSPRQRQDGYTF. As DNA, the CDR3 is TGTGCCAGCAGTCCGCGACAGAGGCAGGATGGCTACACCTTC.

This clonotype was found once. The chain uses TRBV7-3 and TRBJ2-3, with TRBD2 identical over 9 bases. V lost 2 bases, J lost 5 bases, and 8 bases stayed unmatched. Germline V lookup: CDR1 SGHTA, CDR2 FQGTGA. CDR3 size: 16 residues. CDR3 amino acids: CASSLGVSGGQDTQYF. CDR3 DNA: TGTGCCAGCAGCTTAGGTGTCAGCGGGGGGCAAGATACGCAGTATTTT.

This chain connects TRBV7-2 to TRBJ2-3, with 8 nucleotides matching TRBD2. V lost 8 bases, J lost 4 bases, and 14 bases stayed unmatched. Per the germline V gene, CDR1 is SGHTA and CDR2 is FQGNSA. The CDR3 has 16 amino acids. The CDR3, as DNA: TGTGCCAGCGGTCCTCCGGTAGCGGGGAAGGCAGATACGCAGTATTTT. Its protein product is CASGPPVAGKADTQYF.

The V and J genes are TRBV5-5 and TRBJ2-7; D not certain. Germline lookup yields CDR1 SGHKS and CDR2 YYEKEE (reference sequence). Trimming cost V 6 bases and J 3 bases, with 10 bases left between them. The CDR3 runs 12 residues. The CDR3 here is CASTRDNYEQYF. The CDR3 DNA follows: TGTGCCAGCACCCGAGACAACTACGAGCAGTACTTC.

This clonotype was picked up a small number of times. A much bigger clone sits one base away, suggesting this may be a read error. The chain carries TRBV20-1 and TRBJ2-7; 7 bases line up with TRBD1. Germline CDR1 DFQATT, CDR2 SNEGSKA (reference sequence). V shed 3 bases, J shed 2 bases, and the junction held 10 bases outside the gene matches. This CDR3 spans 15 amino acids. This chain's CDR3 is CSARRQGKKAYEQYF. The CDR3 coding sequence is TGCAGTGCTAGGAGACAGGGAAAGAAGGCCTACGAGCAGTACTTC.

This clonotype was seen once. The CDR3 protein is CASSSDSGSYEQYF. The CDR3 DNA follows: TGTGCCAGCAGCTCGGACAGTGGTTCCTACGAGCAGTACTTC. The chain employs TRBV5-6 and TRBJ2-7; TRBD1 might be the D (6 bases). CDR1 SGHDT and CDR2 YYEEEE come from the germline V gene. V lost 3 bases to trimming and J lost 1 base, with 11 bases between them. The CDR3 runs to 14 residues.

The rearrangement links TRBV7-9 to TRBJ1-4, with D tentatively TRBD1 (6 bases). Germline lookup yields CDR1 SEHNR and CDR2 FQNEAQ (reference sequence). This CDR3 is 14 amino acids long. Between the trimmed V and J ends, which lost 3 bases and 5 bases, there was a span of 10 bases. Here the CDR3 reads CASSFGQGNEKLFF. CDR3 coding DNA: TGTGCCAGCAGCTTCGGGCAGGGGAATGAAAAACTGTTTTTT.

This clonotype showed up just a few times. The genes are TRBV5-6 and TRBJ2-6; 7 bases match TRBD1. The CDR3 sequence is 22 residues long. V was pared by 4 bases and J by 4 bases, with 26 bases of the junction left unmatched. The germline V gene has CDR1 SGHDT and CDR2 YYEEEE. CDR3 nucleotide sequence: TGTGCCAGCAGCCGTAGTAGACCCTCGGGACAGCCATCTCGTAGGGGGGCCAACGTCCTGACTTTC. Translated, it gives CASSRSRPSGQPSRRGANVLTF.

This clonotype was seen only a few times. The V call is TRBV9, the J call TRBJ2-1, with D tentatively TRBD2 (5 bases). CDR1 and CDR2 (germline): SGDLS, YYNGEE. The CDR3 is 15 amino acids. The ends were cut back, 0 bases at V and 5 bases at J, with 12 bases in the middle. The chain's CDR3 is CASSVDGLPNNEQFF. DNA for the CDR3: TGTGCCAGCAGCGTAGATGGACTGCCAAACAATGAGCAGTTCTTC. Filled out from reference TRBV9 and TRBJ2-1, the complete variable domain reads DSGVTQTPKHLITATGQRVTLRCSPRSGDLSVYWYQQSLDQGLQFLIQYYNGEERAKGNILERFSAQQFPDLHSELNLSSLELGDSALYFCASSVDGLPNNEQFFGPGTRLTVL.

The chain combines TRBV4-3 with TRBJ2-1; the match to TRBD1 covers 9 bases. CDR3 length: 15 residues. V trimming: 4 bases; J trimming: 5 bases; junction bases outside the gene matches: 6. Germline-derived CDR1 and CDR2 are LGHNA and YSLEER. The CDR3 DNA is TGCGCCAGCAGCCTTGGGACAGGGCTAGACAATGAGCAGTTCTTC. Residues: CASSLGTGLDNEQFF.

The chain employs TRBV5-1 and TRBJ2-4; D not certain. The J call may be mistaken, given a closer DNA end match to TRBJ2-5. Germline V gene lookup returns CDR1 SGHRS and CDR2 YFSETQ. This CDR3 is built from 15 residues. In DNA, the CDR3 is TGCGCCAGCAGCTGGGAAAGTAAGATGGGAGAGACCCAGTACTTC. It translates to CASSWESKMGETQYF.

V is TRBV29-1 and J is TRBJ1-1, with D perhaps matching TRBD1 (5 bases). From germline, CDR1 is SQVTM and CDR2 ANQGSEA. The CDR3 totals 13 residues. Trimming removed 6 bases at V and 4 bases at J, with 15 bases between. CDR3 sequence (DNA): TGCAGCGTCGCGGGGGGGGAGGGCACTGAAGCTTTCTTT. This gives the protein CSVAGGEGTEAFF. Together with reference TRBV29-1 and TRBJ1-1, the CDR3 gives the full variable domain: SAVISQKPSRDICQRGTSLTIQCQVDSQVTMMFWYRQQPGQSLTLIATANQGSEATYESGFVIDKFPISRPNLTFSTLTVSNMSPEDSSIYLCSVAGGEGTEAFFGQGTRLTVV.

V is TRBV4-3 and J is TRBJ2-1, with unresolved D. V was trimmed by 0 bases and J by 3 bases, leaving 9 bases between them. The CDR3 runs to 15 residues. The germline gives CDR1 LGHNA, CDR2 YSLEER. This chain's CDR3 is CASSQDRDFYNEQFF. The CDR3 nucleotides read TGCGCCAGCAGCCAAGACAGAGACTTCTACAATGAGCAGTTCTTC.

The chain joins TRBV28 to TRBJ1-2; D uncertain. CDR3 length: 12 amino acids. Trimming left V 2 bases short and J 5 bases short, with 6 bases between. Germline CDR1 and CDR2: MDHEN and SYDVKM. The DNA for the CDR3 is TGTGCCAGCAGTTTAACTCGGTATGGCTACACCTTC. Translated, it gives CASSLTRYGYTF.

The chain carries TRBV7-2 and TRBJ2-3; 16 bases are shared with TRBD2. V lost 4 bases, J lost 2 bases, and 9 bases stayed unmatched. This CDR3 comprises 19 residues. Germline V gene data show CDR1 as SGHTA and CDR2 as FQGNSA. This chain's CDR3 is CASSSRVGLAGGHTDTQYF. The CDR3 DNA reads TGTGCCAGCAGCTCTAGGGTGGGACTAGCGGGGGGGCACACAGATACGCAGTATTTT.

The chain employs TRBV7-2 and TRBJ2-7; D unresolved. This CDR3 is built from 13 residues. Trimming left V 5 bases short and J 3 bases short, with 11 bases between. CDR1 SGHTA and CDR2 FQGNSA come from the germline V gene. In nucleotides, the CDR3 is TGTGCCAGCAGCCGTCCCCCGGGCTACGAGCAGTACTTC. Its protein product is CASSRPPGYEQYF.

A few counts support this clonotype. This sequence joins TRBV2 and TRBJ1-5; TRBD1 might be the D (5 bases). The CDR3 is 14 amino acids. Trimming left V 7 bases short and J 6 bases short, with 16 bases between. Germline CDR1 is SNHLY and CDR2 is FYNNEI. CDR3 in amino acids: CASTSTGGTQPQHF. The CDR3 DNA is TGTGCCAGCACCTCGACGGGGGGGACTCAGCCCCAGCATTTT.

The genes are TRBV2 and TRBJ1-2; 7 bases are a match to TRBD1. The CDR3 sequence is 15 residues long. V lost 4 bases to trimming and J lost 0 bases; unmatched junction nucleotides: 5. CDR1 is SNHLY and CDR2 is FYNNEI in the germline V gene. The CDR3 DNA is TGTGCCAGCAGTGGGGGACAGTTATCTAACTATGGCTACACCTTC. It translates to CASSGGQLSNYGYTF.

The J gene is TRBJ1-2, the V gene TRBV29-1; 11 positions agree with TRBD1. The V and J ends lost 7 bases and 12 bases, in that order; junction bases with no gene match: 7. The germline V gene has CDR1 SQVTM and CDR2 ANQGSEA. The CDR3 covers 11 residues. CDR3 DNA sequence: TGCAGCGCCCGGGGGACAGGGGGTAACACCTTC. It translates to CSARGTGGNTF.

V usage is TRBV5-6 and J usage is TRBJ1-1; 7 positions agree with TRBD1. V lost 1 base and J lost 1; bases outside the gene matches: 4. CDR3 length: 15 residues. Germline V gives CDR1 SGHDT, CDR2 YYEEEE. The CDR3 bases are TGTGCCAGCAGCTTGTGGGACAGATCGAACACTGAAGCTTTCTTT. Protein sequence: CASSLWDRSNTEAFF.

CDR3 region: CASRTGGSYNEQYF. CDR3 DNA sequence: TGTGCCAGCAGAACAGGGGGCTCCTACAATGAGCAGTACTTC. The chain combines TRBV6-2 or TRBV6-3 with TRBJ2-7, with TRBD1 matching over 9 bases. Unmatched junction bases numbered 10, after V lost 6 bases and J lost 7 bases. Germline V gene sequence: CDR1 MNHEY, CDR2 SVGEGT. The CDR3 contains 14 residues.

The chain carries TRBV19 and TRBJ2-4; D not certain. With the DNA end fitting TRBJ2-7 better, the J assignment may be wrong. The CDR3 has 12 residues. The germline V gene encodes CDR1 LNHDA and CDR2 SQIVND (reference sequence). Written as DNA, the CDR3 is TGTGCCAGTGGCCCCTCGGTACTCGAGCAGTACTTC. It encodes CASGPSVLEQYF.